This TCR beta chain was sequenced for a study of PD-L1 blockade in urothelial cancer. Described time point: pretreatment peripheral blood. Sequenced by immunoSEQ multiplex PCR; TCRdb stores in-frame clones only, minus some. The repertoire holds under 50,000 clones, with more than 75% as singletons. Germline CDR1 reads KGHSH; CDR2 reads LQKENI. Trimming stripped 2 bases from V and 3 bases from J, with 14 bases between. The CDR3 has 15 amino acids. The material sequenced was PBMCs, taken around atezolizumab (anti-PD-L1) treatment. The J gene is TRBJ2-7, the V gene TRBV18; D may be TRBD2 (6 bases). The receptor was isolated from a man aged 45-65 years with urothelial cancer. CDR3 sequence: CASSPAGSWGYEQYF. Here the CDR3 DNA reads TGTGCCAGCTCACCAGCGGGGTCCTGGGGCTACGAGCAGTACTTC.